Listed below are T cell receptor beta chains from one sample, sequenced in a study of blood T cell repertoires in COVID-19. Repertoires were generated with immunoSEQ multiplex PCR, while TCRdb's copy carries only in-frame clones and drops some. The repertoire holds 230,000 or so clones, more than 75% seen once, with 1.9% in the top ten. The sequenced material came from peripheral blood. The receptors stem from a man in his forties with active or convalescent COVID-19. CDR3s include the opening cysteine and the closing phenylalanine or tryptophan. Fields, in order: V gene, J gene, D gene, clone size, CDR3 DNA, CDR3 protein. The D gene is left open where the match is weak. The size field is filled for only some rows; it gives once, few, many or a size class.

v_call: TRBV7-3
j_call: TRBJ2-3
d_call: TRBD2
clone_size: NA
cdr3_nt: TGTGCCAGCAGCTCATCTAGCGGACCGAGCACAGATACGCAGTATTTT
cdr3_aa: CASSSSSGPSTDTQYF

v_call: TRBV28
j_call: TRBJ2-1
d_call: NA
clone_size: NA
cdr3_nt: TGTGCCAGCAGTTTGGGGACATCGGGCTCGAGTGAGCAGTTCTTC
cdr3_aa: CASSLGTSGSSEQFF

v_call: TRBV29-1
j_call: TRBJ2-7
d_call: TRBD1
clone_size: few
cdr3_nt: TGCAGCGTTAATTCACGGGACAGGGGCTACGAGCAGTACTTC
cdr3_aa: CSVNSRDRGYEQYF

v_call: TRBV5-6
j_call: TRBJ2-4
d_call: TRBD2
clone_size: NA
cdr3_nt: TGTGCCAGCAGCTTCACTAGCGGGGGGGAGAACATTCAGTACTTC
cdr3_aa: CASSFTSGGENIQYF

v_call: TRBV25-1
j_call: TRBJ1-6
d_call: TRBD1
clone_size: NA
cdr3_nt: TGTGCCAGCAGTACTCGGGACAGGGGGCAGGTGTCACCCCTCCACTTT
cdr3_aa: CASSTRDRGQVSPLHF

v_call: TRBV19
j_call: TRBJ2-1
d_call: TRBD2
clone_size: NA
cdr3_nt: TGTGCCAGTAGTCCCCGGGGGGGAAACTTATACAATGAGCAGTTCTTC
cdr3_aa: CASSPRGGNLYNEQFF

v_call: TRBV5-1
j_call: TRBJ2-1
d_call: NA
clone_size: NA
cdr3_nt: TGCGCCAGCAGCTTGGGGACAACCATCTCCTACAATGAGCAGTTCTTC
cdr3_aa: CASSLGTTISYNEQFF

v_call: TRBV6-5
j_call: TRBJ2-7
d_call: NA
clone_size: NA
cdr3_nt: TGTGCCAGCAGTAATATAGGGCAGGGAAGCTACGAGCAGTACTTC
cdr3_aa: CASSNIGQGSYEQYF

v_call: TRBV5-1
j_call: TRBJ1-2
d_call: NA
clone_size: NA
cdr3_nt: TGCGCCAGCAGCCCTCGACTGACTGAAGACTATGGCTACACCTTC
cdr3_aa: CASSPRLTEDYGYTF

v_call: TRBV27
j_call: TRBJ2-7
d_call: TRBD1
clone_size: NA
cdr3_nt: TGTGCCAGCAGTTGGACAGGGCGCGGGTACGAGCAGTACTTC
cdr3_aa: CASSWTGRGYEQYF

v_call: TRBV5-8
j_call: TRBJ1-2
d_call: NA
clone_size: NA
cdr3_nt: TGTGCCAGCAGCTTGGGCGGGGTTGACTATGGCTACACCTTC
cdr3_aa: CASSLGGVDYGYTF

v_call: TRBV7-9
j_call: TRBJ1-2
d_call: NA
clone_size: NA
cdr3_nt: TGTGCCAGCACCTCCTCGGGGGGCTATGGCTACACCTTC
cdr3_aa: CASTSSGGYGYTF

v_call: TRBV28
j_call: TRBJ1-2
d_call: NA
clone_size: NA
cdr3_nt: TGTGCCAGCAGTTTCCGTCCTGCGGGGGCTGGGGGCTACACCTTC
cdr3_aa: CASSFRPAGAGGYTF

v_call: TRBV19
j_call: TRBJ1-6
d_call: NA
clone_size: NA
cdr3_nt: TGTGCCAGTAGTATAGTAGCACTGACCAATTCACCCCTCCACTTT
cdr3_aa: CASSIVALTNSPLHF

v_call: TRBV27
j_call: TRBJ2-7
d_call: TRBD2
clone_size: NA
cdr3_nt: TGTGCCAGCAGTTCGGGACTAGAAGTTTACGAGCAGTACTTC
cdr3_aa: CASSSGLEVYEQYF

v_call: TRBV3-1/TRBV3-2
j_call: TRBJ1-5
d_call: NA
clone_size: NA
cdr3_nt: TGTGCCAGCAGCCAAGATGAGGGAGTTGGGAATCAGCCCCAGCATTTT
cdr3_aa: CASSQDEGVGNQPQHF

v_call: TRBV7-9
j_call: TRBJ1-2
d_call: TRBD1
clone_size: NA
cdr3_nt: TGTGCCAGCAGCTCCCGGGACAGTCCCGCGGGTGGCTACACCTTC
cdr3_aa: CASSSRDSPAGGYTF

v_call: TRBV3-1/TRBV3-2
j_call: TRBJ1-5
d_call: TRBD1
clone_size: once
cdr3_nt: TGTGCCAGCAGCCCCGGGACAGGTTATCAGCCCCAGCATTTT
cdr3_aa: CASSPGTGYQPQHF

v_call: TRBV3-1/TRBV3-2
j_call: TRBJ1-2
d_call: NA
clone_size: NA
cdr3_nt: TGTGCCAGCAGCCAAGCGATGACAACGTTCTTC
cdr3_aa: CASSQAMTTFF

v_call: TRBV7-9
j_call: TRBJ2-7
d_call: TRBD1
clone_size: NA
cdr3_nt: TGTGCCAGCAGCGGGACAGGGAGTTACGAGCAGTACTTC
cdr3_aa: CASSGTGSYEQYF

v_call: TRBV10-1
j_call: TRBJ2-3
d_call: NA
clone_size: NA
cdr3_nt: TGCGCCAGCAGTGAGTCGGTGGGGGCCGATACGCAGTATTTT
cdr3_aa: CASSESVGADTQYF

v_call: TRBV19
j_call: TRBJ2-1
d_call: TRBD2
clone_size: NA
cdr3_nt: TGTGCCAGTAGTCCGAGGGGACTAGCGTTCAATGAGCAGTTCTTC
cdr3_aa: CASSPRGLAFNEQFF

v_call: TRBV28
j_call: TRBJ1-2
d_call: NA
clone_size: NA
cdr3_nt: TGTGCCAGCAGCTTAGCTGACACCCTCCATGGCTACACCTTC
cdr3_aa: CASSLADTLHGYTF

v_call: TRBV7-9
j_call: TRBJ1-3
d_call: TRBD1
clone_size: NA
cdr3_nt: TGTGCCAGCAGCCGACAGGGCAACTCTGGAAACACCATATATTTT
cdr3_aa: CASSRQGNSGNTIYF

v_call: TRBV5-6
j_call: TRBJ1-1
d_call: NA
clone_size: NA
cdr3_nt: TGTGCCAGCAGCCCCTCAGTGATGAACACTGAAGCTTTCTTT
cdr3_aa: CASSPSVMNTEAFF

v_call: TRBV10-3
j_call: TRBJ2-7
d_call: TRBD1
clone_size: NA
cdr3_nt: TGTGCCATCAGTGACCTGGGACAGGGGACCTACGAGCAGTACTTC
cdr3_aa: CAISDLGQGTYEQYF

v_call: TRBV24-1
j_call: TRBJ1-5
d_call: TRBD1
clone_size: NA
cdr3_nt: TGTGCCACCAGTGATTCCCAGGGGGCAAATAGCAATCAGCCCCAGCATTTT
cdr3_aa: CATSDSQGANSNQPQHF

v_call: TRBV5-4
j_call: TRBJ2-1
d_call: TRBD2
clone_size: NA
cdr3_nt: TGTGCCAGCAGCTCCCCGAGGACTAGCAGCGACAATGAGCAGTTCTTC
cdr3_aa: CASSSPRTSSDNEQFF

v_call: TRBV25-1
j_call: TRBJ1-4
d_call: TRBD1
clone_size: NA
cdr3_nt: TGTGCCAGCAGTGCAACCGGGACAGGGAGGGAAAAACTGTTTTTT
cdr3_aa: CASSATGTGREKLFF

v_call: TRBV5-4
j_call: TRBJ2-5
d_call: NA
clone_size: NA
cdr3_nt: TGTGCCAGCAGCTCAGGGTCTTACCAAGAGACCCAGTACTTC
cdr3_aa: CASSSGSYQETQYF

v_call: TRBV19
j_call: TRBJ2-1
d_call: NA
clone_size: NA
cdr3_nt: TGTGCCAGTAGTATTTTTATTGTGTCAGTTATTGAGCAGTTCTTC
cdr3_aa: CASSIFIVSVIEQFF

v_call: TRBV5-5
j_call: TRBJ2-1
d_call: TRBD1
clone_size: NA
cdr3_nt: TGTGCCAGCAGTCCTGGACAGGAGAGCTCCTACAATGAGCAGTTCTTC
cdr3_aa: CASSPGQESSYNEQFF

v_call: TRBV2
j_call: TRBJ1-1
d_call: NA
clone_size: NA
cdr3_nt: TGTGCCAGCATCTATGAACGGGCAGGGGTTGCAGCTTTCTTT
cdr3_aa: CASIYERAGVAAFF

v_call: TRBV19
j_call: TRBJ1-1
d_call: NA
clone_size: once
cdr3_nt: TGTGCCAGTAGTAGGCCAGGCCTGGGCACTGAAGCTTTCTTT
cdr3_aa: CASSRPGLGTEAFF

v_call: TRBV7-9
j_call: TRBJ2-2
d_call: TRBD1
clone_size: NA
cdr3_nt: TGTGCCAGCAGCTTAGCCAGGGGGATGCCCGGGGAGCTGTTTTTT
cdr3_aa: CASSLARGMPGELFF

v_call: TRBV5-1
j_call: TRBJ1-3
d_call: NA
clone_size: NA
cdr3_nt: TGCGCCAGCAGCTTGGGACAGGTCTCTGGAAACACCATATATTTT
cdr3_aa: CASSLGQVSGNTIYF

v_call: TRBV25-1
j_call: TRBJ2-5
d_call: NA
clone_size: NA
cdr3_nt: TGTGCCAGCAGTGAATCTTCTGGGAGGGAGACCCAGTACTTC
cdr3_aa: CASSESSGRETQYF

v_call: TRBV5-1
j_call: TRBJ2-7
d_call: TRBD2
clone_size: NA
cdr3_nt: TGCGCCAGCAGCCCGGCGGCGGGGGGGCCCTACGAGCAGTACTTC
cdr3_aa: CASSPAAGGPYEQYF

v_call: TRBV6-4
j_call: TRBJ2-3
d_call: TRBD2
clone_size: few
cdr3_nt: TGTGCCAGCAGTGGGACTAGCGGGGGGGATACGCAGTATTTT
cdr3_aa: CASSGTSGGDTQYF

v_call: TRBV3-1/TRBV3-2
j_call: TRBJ2-7
d_call: NA
clone_size: NA
cdr3_nt: TGTGCCAGCAGCCAAGATTTGTTGCAGGCTTCCGAACCCTACGAGCAGTACTTC
cdr3_aa: CASSQDLLQASEPYEQYF

v_call: TRBV5-6
j_call: TRBJ2-5
d_call: TRBD1
clone_size: NA
cdr3_nt: TGTGCCAGCAGCTGGGACAGCGAGGGGGAGACCCAGTACTTC
cdr3_aa: CASSWDSEGETQYF

v_call: TRBV14
j_call: TRBJ1-2
d_call: NA
clone_size: NA
cdr3_nt: TGTGCCAGCAGCCAAGTTGGGGCGGGGGCCTATGGCTACACCTTC
cdr3_aa: CASSQVGAGAYGYTF

v_call: TRBV18
j_call: TRBJ2-4
d_call: TRBD1
clone_size: NA
cdr3_nt: TGTGCCAGCTCGGGGACAGGGCTAATCGTAGCCAAAAACATTCAGTACTTC
cdr3_aa: CASSGTGLIVAKNIQYF

v_call: TRBV27
j_call: TRBJ1-1
d_call: TRBD1
clone_size: NA
cdr3_nt: TGTGCCAGCAGTTTACGCAAAACGGGGACAGCTAACACTGAAGCTTTCTTT
cdr3_aa: CASSLRKTGTANTEAFF

v_call: TRBV6-4
j_call: TRBJ2-2
d_call: TRBD2
clone_size: once
cdr3_nt: TGTGCCAGCAGTGCCTCTAGCGGGGGGGCGTCGGGCACCGGGGAGCTGTTTTTT
cdr3_aa: CASSASSGGASGTGELFF

v_call: TRBV6-1
j_call: TRBJ1-4
d_call: TRBD1
clone_size: NA
cdr3_nt: TGTGCCAGCAGTGACAGGGGGATAGCTAATGAAAAACTGTTTTTT
cdr3_aa: CASSDRGIANEKLFF

v_call: TRBV5-1
j_call: TRBJ2-3
d_call: TRBD2
clone_size: NA
cdr3_nt: TGCGCCAGCAGCCCCGGGACTAGCGGGGGGCAAGATACGCAGTATTTT
cdr3_aa: CASSPGTSGGQDTQYF

v_call: TRBV28
j_call: TRBJ1-2
d_call: TRBD1
clone_size: NA
cdr3_nt: TGTGCCAGCAGTCTCACGTACGGGACAGACTATGGCTACACCTTC
cdr3_aa: CASSLTYGTDYGYTF

v_call: TRBV7-8
j_call: TRBJ1-4
d_call: NA
clone_size: NA
cdr3_nt: TGTGCCAGCAGCCCCTTCGGAGGGGAAGGACCTAATGAAAAACTGTTTTTT
cdr3_aa: CASSPFGGEGPNEKLFF

v_call: TRBV28
j_call: TRBJ1-1
d_call: TRBD1
clone_size: NA
cdr3_nt: TGTGCTAGCAGTTTAACAGGGGGCGTCGTTGAAGCTTTCTTT
cdr3_aa: CASSLTGGVVEAFF